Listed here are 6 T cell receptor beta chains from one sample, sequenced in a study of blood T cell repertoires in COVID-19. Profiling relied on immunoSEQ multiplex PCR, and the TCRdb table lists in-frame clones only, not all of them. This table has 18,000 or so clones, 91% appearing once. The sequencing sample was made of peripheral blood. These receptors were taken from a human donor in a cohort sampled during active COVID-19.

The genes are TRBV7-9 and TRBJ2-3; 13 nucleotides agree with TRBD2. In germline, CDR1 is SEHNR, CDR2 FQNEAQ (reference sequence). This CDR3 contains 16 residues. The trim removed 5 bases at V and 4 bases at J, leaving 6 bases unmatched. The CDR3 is CASSHRTSGRSDTQYF. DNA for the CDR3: TGTGCCAGCAGCCACCGGACTAGCGGGAGATCAGATACGCAGTATTTT.

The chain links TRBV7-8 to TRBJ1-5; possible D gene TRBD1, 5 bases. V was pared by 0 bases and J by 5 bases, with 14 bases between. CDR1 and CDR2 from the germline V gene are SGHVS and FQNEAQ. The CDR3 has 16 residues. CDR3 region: CASSLAETAIYQPQHF. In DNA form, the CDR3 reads TGTGCCAGCAGCTTAGCGGAGACAGCCATCTATCAGCCCCAGCATTTT.

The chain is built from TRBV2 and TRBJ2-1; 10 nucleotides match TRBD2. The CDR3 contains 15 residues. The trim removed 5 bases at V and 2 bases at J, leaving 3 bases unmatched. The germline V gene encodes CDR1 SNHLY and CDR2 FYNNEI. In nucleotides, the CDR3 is TGTGCCAGCAGTCTAGCGGGAGTAACCTACAATGAGCAGTTCTTC. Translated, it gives CASSLAGVTYNEQFF.

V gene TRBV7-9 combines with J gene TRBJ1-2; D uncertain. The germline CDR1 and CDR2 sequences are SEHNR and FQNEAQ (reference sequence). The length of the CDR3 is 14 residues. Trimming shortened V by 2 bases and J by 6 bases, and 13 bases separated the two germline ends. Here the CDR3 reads CASSLTAGIDGYTF. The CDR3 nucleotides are TGTGCCAGCAGCTTAACGGCCGGGATAGATGGCTACACCTTC.

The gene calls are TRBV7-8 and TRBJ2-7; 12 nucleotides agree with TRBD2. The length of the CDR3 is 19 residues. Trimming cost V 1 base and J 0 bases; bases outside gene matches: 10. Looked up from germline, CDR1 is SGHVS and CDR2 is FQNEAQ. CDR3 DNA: TGTGCCAGCAGCTTAGGGCTAGCGGGGGGGATGAAGGGCTCCTACGAGCAGTACTTC. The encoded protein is CASSLGLAGGMKGSYEQYF.

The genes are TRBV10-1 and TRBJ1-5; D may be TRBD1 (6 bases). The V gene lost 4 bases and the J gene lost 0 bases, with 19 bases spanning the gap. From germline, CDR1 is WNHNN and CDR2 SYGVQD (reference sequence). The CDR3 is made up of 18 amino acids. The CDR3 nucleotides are TGCGCCAGCAGTGCTGGACAGCCTGTTCAGTATAGCAATCAGCCCCAGCATTTT. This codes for CASSAGQPVQYSNQPQHF.